This TCR beta chain was profiled in a study of CD8+ T cells in alopecia areata. Whole-study results and caveats: Tofacitinib significantly lowered scalp clonality and expanded CD8+ clones among the top 100.

Indicated treatment: oral pan-JAK inhibitor, 5-10 mg twice daily. CDR1 and CDR2 (germline): SEHNR, FQNEAQ (reference sequence). The CDR3 loop spans 14 amino acids. As regards this clone: Its matching antigen is unknown. One end of the junction fails to match germline, which may point to a read error.

Once RNA had been extracted, it was reverse transcribed into cDNA to act as the sequencing template. The protocol was immunoSEQ multiplex PCR, while the TCRdb copy is restricted to in-frame clones and leaves out a portion. The sample lists roughly 76,000 clones; 29% were seen once. The receptor was isolated from a human donor with alopecia areata. The sequenced sample was CD8+ T cells sorted from blood, obtained at week 4, from a patient treated with tofacitinib. V usage is TRBV7-9 and J usage is TRBJ2-7; TRBD1 or TRBD2 may be the D gene (5 bases each). The CDR3 reads CTSSSPTEGYEQYF. DNA of the CDR3: TGTACCAGCAGTTCCCCGACAGAGGGCTACGAGCAGTACTTC.